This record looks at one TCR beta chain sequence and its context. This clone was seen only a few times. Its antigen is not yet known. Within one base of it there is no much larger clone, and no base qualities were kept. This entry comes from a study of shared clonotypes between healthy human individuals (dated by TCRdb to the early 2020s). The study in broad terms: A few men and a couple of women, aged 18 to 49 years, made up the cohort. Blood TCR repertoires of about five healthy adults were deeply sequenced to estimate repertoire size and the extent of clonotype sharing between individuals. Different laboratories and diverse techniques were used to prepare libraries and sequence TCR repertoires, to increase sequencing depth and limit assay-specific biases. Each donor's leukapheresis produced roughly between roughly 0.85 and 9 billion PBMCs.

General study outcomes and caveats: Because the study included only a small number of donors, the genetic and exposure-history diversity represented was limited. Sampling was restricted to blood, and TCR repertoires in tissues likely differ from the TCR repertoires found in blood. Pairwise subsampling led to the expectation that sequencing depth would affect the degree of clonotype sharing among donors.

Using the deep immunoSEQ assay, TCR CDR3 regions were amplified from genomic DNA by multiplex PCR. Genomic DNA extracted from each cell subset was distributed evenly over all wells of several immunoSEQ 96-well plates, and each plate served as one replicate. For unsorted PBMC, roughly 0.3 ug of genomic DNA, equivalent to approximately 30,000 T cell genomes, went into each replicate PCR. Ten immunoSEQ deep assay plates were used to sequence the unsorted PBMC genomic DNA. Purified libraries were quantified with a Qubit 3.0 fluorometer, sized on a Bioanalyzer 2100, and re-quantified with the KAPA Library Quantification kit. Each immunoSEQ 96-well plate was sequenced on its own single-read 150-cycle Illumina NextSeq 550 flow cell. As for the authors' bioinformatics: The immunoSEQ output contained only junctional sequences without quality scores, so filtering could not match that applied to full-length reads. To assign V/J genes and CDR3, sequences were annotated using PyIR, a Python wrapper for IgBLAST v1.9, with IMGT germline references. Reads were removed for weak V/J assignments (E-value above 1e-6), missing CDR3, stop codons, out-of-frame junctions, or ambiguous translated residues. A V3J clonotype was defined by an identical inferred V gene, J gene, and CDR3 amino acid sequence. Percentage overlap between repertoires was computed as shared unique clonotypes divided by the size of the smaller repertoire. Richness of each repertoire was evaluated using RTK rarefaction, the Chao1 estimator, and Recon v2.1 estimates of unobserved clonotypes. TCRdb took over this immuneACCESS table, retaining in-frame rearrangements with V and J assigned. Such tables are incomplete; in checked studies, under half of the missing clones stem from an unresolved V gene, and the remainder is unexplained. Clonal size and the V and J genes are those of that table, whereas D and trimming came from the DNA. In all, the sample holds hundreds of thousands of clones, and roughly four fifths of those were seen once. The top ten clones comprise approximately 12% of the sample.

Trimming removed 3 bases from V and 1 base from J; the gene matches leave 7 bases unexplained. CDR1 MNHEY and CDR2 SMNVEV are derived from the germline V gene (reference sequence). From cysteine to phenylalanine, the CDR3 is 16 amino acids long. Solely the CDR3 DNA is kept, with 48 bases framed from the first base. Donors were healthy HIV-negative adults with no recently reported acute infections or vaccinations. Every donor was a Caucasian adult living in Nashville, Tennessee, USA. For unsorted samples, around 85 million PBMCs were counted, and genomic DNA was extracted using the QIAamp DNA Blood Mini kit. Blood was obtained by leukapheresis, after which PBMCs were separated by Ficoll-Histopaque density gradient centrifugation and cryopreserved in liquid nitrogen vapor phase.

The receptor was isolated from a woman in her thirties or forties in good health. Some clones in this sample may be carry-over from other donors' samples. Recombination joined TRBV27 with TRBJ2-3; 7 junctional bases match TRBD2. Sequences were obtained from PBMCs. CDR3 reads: CASSFGGRSGTDTQYF. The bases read TGTGCCAGCAGTTTCGGGGGGAGGAGTGGCACAGATACGCAGTATTTT.